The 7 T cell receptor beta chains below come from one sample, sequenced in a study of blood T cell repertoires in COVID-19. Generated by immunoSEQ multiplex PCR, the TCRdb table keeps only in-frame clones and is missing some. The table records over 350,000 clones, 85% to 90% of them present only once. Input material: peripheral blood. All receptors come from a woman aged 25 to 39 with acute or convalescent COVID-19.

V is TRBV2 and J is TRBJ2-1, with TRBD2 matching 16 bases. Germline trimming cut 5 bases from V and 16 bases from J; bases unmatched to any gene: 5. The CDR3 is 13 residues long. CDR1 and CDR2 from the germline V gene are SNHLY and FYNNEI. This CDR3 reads CASSPGLAGGPFF. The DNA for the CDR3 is TGTGCCAGCAGTCCGGGACTAGCGGGGGGGCCCTTCTTC. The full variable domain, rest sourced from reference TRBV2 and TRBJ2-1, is EPEVTQTPSHQVTQMGQEVILRCVPISNHLYFYWYRQILGQKVEFLVSFYNNEISEKSEIFDDQFSVERPDGSNFTLKIRSTKLEDSAMYFCASSPGLAGGPFFGPGTRLTVL.

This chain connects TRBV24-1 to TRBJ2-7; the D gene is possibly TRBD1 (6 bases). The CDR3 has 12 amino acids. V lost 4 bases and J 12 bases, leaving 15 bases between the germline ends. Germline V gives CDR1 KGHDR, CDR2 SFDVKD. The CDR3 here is CATSDQPGVWYF. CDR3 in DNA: TGTGCCACCAGTGACCAACCAGGGGTCTGGTACTTC.

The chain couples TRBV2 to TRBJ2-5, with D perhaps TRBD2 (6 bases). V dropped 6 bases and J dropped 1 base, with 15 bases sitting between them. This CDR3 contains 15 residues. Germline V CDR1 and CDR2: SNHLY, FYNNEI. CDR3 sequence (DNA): TGTGCCAGCAGGGCTAGCGTCGACTTCCAAGAGACCCAGTACTTC. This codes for CASRASVDFQETQYF.

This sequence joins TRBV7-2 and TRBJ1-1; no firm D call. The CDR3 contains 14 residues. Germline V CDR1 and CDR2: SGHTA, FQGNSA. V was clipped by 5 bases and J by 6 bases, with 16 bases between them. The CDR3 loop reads CASSEIHSYAEAFF. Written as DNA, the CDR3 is TGTGCCAGCAGCGAGATTCACAGTTACGCTGAAGCTTTCTTT. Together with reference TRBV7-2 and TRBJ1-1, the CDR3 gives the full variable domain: GAGVSQSPSNKVTEKGKDVELRCDPISGHTALYWYRQSLGQGLEFLIYFQGNSAPDKSGLPSDRFSAERTGGSVSTLTIQRTQQEDSAVYLCASSEIHSYAEAFFGQGTRLTVV.

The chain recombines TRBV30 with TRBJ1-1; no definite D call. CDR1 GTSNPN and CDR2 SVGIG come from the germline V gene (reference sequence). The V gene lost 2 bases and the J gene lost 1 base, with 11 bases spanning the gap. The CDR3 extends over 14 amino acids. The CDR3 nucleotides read TGTGCCTGGAGTAAACTATTTACGAACACTGAAGCTTTCTTT. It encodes CAWSKLFTNTEAFF.

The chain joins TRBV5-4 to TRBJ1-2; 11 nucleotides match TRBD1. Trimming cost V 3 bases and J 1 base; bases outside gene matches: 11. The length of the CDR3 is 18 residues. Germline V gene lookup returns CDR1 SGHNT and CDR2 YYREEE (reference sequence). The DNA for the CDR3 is TGTGCCAGCAGCTGGACAGGGGGCGCCTGGGGTGGTAACTATGGCTACACCTTC. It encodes CASSWTGGAWGGNYGYTF. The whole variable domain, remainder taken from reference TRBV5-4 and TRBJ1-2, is ETGVTQSPTHLIKTRGQQVTLRCSSQSGHNTVSWYQQALGQGPQFIFQYYREEENGRGNFPPRFSGLQFPNYSSELNVNALELDDSALYLCASSWTGGAWGGNYGYTFGSGTRLTVV.

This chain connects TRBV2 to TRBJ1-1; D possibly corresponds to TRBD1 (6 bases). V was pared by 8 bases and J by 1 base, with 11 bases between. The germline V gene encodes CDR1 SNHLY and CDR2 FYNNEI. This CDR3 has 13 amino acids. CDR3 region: CASRTVRNTEAFF. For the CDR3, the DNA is TGTGCCAGCCGGACAGTTCGGAACACTGAAGCTTTCTTT.